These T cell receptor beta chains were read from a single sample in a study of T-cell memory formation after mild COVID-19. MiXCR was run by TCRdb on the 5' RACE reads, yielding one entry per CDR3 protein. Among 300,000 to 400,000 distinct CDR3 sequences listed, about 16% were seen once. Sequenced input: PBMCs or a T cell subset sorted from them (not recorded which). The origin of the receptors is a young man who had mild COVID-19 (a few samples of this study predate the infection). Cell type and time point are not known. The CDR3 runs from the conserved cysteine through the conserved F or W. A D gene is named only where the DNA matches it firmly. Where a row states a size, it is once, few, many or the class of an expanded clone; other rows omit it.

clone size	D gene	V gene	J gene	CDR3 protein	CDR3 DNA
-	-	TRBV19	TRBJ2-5	CASSGRTHLETQYF	TGTGCCAGTAGCGGCAGGACCCACCTAGAGACCCAGTACTTC
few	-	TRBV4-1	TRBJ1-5	CASSPRDSDQPQHF	TGCGCCAGCAGCCCCCGGGACTCAGATCAGCCCCAGCATTTT
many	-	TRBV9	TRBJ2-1	CASSSGGNEQFF	TGTGCCAGCAGCTCAGGTGGCAATGAGCAGTTCTTC
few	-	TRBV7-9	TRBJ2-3	CASSFRRLGPDTQYF	TGTGCCAGCAGCTTTCGCCGGTTGGGCCCAGATACGCAGTATTTT
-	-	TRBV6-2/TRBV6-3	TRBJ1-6	CAIRQGLGNSPLHF	TGTGCCATTCGGCAGGGGCTAGGAAACTCACCCCTCCACTTT
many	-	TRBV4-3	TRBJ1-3	CASSQARTAGNTIYF	TGCGCCAGCAGCCAAGCGCGGACGGCTGGAAACACCATATATTTT
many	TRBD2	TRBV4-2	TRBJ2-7	CASSQAVAGGPNEQYF	TGTGCCAGCAGCCAAGCCGTAGCGGGGGGGCCCAACGAGCAGTACTTC
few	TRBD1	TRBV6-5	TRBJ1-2	CASSTGTGASNYGYTF	TGTGCCAGCAGTACAGGGACAGGTGCCTCTAACTATGGCTACACCTTC
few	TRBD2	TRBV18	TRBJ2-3	CASSVASGGTDTQYF	TGTGCCAGCTCGGTAGCCAGCGGGGGCACAGATACGCAGTATTTT
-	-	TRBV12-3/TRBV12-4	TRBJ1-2	CASSLARLGTANYGYTF	TGTGCCAGCAGTTTAGCGCGATTAGGGACGGCTAACTATGGCTACACCTTC
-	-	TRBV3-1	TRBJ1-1	CASSQEHITEAFF	TGTGCCAGCAGCCAAGAACATATCACTGAAGCTTTCTTT
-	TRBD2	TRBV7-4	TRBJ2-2	CASWGGVTGELDF	TGTGCCAGCTGGGGGGGGGTCACCGGGGAGCTGGATTTT
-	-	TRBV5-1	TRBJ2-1	CASSLLTWDEQFF	TGCGCCAGCAGCCTCCTGACCTGGGATGAGCAGTTCTTC
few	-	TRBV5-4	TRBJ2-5	CASSLAEPSLQETQYF	TGTGCCAGCAGCTTGGCGGAGCCCTCCTTACAAGAGACCCAGTACTTC
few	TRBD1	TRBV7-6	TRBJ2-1	CASSLPTQGSYNEQFF	TGTGCCAGCAGCTTACCCACACAGGGGTCCTACAATGAGCAGTTCTTC
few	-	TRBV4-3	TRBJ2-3	CASSQDHDSTDTQYF	TGCGCCAGCAGCCAAGATCATGACAGCACAGATACGCAGTATTTT
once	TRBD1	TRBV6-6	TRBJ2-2	CASSQRGLNTGELFF	TGTGCCAGCAGCCAAAGGGGGCTTAACACCGGGGAGCTGTTTTTT
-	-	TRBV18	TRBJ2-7	CASSSQGSQGYEQYF	TGTGCCAGCTCATCCCAGGGTTCCCAGGGCTACGAGCAGTACTTC
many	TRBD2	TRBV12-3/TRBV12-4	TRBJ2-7	CASSGTTYEQYF	TGTGCCAGCAGCGGGACTACCTACGAGCAGTACTTC
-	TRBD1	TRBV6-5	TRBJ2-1	CASSYSRYRGANEQFF	TGTGCCAGCAGTTACTCTCGTTACAGGGGAGCCAATGAGCAGTTCTTC
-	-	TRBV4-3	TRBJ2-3	CASSQTQGPSQYF	TGCGCCAGCAGCCAAACCCAGGGGCCCTCGCAGTATTTT
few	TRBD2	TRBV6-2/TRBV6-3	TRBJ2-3	CASSPRPSLAGKDQQYF	TGTGCCAGCAGCCCTCGGCCATCTCTAGCGGGGAAGGACCAGCAGTATTTT
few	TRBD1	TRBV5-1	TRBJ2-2	CASSRGQGVWTGELFF	TGCGCCAGCAGCCGCGGACAGGGAGTATGGACCGGGGAGCTGTTTTTT
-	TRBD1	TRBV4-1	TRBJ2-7	CASSLETGFLEQYF	TGCGCCAGCAGCCTTGAGACAGGGTTTCTCGAGCAGTACTTC
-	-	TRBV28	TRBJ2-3	CASSLVRLRDSTDTQYF	TGTGCCAGCAGTTTAGTCCGATTGCGGGATAGCACAGATACGCAGTATTTT
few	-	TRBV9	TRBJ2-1	CASSVASGPGNEQFF	TGTGCCAGCAGCGTAGCATCCGGGCCTGGAAATGAGCAGTTCTTC
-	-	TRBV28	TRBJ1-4	CASSRGNEKLFF	TGTGCCAGCAGCAGGGGCAATGAAAAACTGTTTTTT
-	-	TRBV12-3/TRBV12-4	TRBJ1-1	CASSPTSAQLRAFF	TGTGCCAGCAGTCCCACCTCAGCCCAACTTCGGGCTTTCTTT
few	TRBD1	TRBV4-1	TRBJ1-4	CASSVHLTGEGEKLFF	TGCGCCAGCAGCGTCCACCTGACAGGGGAGGGGGAAAAACTGTTTTTT
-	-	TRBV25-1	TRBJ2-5	CASSESGGAETQYF	TGTGCCAGCAGTGAATCCGGGGGCGCGGAGACCCAGTACTTC
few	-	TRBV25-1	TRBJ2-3	CAISGQVPDTQYF	TGTGCCATCTCGGGCCAAGTCCCAGATACGCAGTATTTT
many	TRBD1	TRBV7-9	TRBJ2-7	CASSSIYPTGESSF	TGTGCCAGCAGCTCAATTTACCCCACAGGGGAATCTAGCTTC
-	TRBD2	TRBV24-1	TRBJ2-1	CATSEIPAGGPSNEQFF	TGTGCCACCAGTGAGATCCCAGCGGGGGGGCCAAGCAATGAGCAGTTCTTC
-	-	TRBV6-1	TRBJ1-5	CASRERWGAQPQHF	TGTGCCAGCAGGGAGCGGTGGGGGGCTCAGCCCCAGCATTTT
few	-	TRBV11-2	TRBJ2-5	CASSSLDGGKTQYF	TGTGCCAGCAGCTCCCTGGACGGCGGCAAGACCCAGTACTTC
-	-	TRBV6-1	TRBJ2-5	CASSAPRYQSTETQYF	TGTGCCAGCAGTGCGCCTCGGTACCAGAGCACGGAGACCCAGTACTTC
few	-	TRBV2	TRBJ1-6	CASSESRANSPLHF	TGTGCCAGCAGTGAATCCAGAGCGAATTCACCCCTCCACTTT
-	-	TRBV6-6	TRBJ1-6	CASRVDLNSPLHF	TGTGCCAGCAGGGTGGACCTAAATTCACCCCTCCACTTT
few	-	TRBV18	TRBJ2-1	CASSPRAGGSSYNEQFF	TGTGCCAGCTCACCTCGCGCAGGGGGGAGCTCCTACAATGAGCAGTTCTTC
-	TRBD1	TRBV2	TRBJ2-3	CASRPPGQDRTDTQYF	TGTGCCAGCAGACCTCCGGGACAGGATCGCACAGATACGCAGTATTTT
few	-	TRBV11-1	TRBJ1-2	CASSLDFPDYGYTF	TGTGCCAGCAGCTTAGATTTCCCGGACTATGGCTACACCTTC
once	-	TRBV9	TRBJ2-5	CASSANQETQYF	TGTGCCAGCAGCGCAAACCAGGAGACCCAGTACTTC
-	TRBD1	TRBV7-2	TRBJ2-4	CASSADPRTGPRLAKNIQYF	TGTGCCAGCAGCGCGGACCCTAGGACAGGGCCCAGACTAGCCAAAAACATTCAGTACTTC
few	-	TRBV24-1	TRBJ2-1	CATSDPGASSYNEQFF	TGTGCCACCAGTGATCCGGGGGCAAGCTCCTACAATGAGCAGTTCTTC
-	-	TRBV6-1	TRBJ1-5	CASSELGVLGNQPQHF	TGTGCCAGCAGTGAACTCGGGGTCTTGGGCAATCAGCCCCAGCATTTT
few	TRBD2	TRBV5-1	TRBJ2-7	CASGRLAGASYEQYF	TGCGCCAGCGGAAGACTAGCGGGGGCCTCCTACGAGCAGTACTTC
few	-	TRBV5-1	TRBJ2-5	CASSPGTNTGETQYF	TGCGCCAGCAGCCCCGGGACAAATACGGGAGAGACCCAGTACTTC
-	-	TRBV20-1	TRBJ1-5	CSAVGGDSNQPQHF	TGCAGTGCTGTGGGGGGGGATAGCAATCAGCCCCAGCATTTT